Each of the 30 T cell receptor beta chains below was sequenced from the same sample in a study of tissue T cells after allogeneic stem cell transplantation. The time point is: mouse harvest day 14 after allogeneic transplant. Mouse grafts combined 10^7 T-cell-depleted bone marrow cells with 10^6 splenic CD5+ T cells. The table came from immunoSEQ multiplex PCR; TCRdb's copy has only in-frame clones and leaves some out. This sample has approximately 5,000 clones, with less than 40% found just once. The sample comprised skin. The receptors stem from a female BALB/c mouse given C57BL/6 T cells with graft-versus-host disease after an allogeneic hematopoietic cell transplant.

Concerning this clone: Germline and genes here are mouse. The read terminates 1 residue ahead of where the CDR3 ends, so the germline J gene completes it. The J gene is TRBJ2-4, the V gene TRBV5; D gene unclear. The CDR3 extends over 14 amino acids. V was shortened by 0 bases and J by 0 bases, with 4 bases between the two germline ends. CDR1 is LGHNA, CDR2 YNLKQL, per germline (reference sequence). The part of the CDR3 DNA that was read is TGTGCCAGCAGCCAAGAGGGAAGTCAAAACACCTTGTAC. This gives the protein CASSQEGSQNTLY. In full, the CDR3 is CASSQEGSQNTLYF.

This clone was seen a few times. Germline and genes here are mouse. This CDR3 reads CASSSGYSGNTLYF. Partial CDR3 DNA: TGTGCCAGCAGTTCAGGGTATTCTGGAAATACGCTCTAT. J is TRBJ1-3 and V is TRBV15; maybe TRBD1 (5 bases). The read terminates 1 residue ahead of where the CDR3 ends, so the germline J gene completes it. Trimming removed 4 bases from V and 0 bases from J, with 7 bases in between. The CDR3 has 14 amino acids. Germline V lookup: CDR1 SGHND, CDR2 FRSKSL.

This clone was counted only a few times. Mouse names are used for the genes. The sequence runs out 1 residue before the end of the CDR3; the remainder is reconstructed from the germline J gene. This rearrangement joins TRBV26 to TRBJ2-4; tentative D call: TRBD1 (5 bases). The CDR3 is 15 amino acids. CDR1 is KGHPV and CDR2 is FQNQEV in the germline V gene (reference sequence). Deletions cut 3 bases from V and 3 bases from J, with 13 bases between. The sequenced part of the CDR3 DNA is TGTGCCAGCAGTCTACGGCAGGGTGGGCAAAACACCTTGTAC. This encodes CASSLRQGGQNTLY. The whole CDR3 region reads CASSLRQGGQNTLYF.

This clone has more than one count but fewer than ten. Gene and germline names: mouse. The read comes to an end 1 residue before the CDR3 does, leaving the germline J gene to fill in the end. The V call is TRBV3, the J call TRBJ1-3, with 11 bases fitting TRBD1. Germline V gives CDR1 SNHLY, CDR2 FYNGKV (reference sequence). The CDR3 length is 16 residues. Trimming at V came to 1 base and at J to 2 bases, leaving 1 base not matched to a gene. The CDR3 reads CASSLVGQGAGNTLYF. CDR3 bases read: TGTGCCAGCAGCTTAGTGGGACAGGGGGCTGGAAATACGCTCTAT.

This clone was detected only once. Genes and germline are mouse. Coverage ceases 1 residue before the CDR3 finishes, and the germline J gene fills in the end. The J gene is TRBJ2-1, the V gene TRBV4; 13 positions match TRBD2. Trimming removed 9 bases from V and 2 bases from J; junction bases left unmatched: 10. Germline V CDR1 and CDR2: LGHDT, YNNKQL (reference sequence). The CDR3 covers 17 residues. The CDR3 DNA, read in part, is TGTGCCAGGAGAGGGACTGGGGGGGGCGAGGACTATGCTGAGCAGTTC. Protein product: CARRGTGGGEDYAEQF. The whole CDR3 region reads CARRGTGGGEDYAEQFF.

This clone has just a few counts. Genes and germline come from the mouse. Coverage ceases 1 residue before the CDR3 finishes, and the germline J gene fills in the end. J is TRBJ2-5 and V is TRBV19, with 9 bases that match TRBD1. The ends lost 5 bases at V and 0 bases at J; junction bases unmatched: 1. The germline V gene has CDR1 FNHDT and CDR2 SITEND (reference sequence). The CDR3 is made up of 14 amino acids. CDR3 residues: CASRQGANQDTQYF. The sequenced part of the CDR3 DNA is TGTGCCAGCAGACAGGGGGCTAACCAAGACACCCAGTAC.

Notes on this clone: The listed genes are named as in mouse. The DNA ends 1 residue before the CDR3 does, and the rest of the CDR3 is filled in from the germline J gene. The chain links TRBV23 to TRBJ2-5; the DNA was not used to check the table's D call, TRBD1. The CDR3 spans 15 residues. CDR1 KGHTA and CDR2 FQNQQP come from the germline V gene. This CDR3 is CSSSRDRGRQDTQYF. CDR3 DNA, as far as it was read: TGCTCCAGCAGTCGGGACAGGGGGCGCCAAGACACCCAGTAC.

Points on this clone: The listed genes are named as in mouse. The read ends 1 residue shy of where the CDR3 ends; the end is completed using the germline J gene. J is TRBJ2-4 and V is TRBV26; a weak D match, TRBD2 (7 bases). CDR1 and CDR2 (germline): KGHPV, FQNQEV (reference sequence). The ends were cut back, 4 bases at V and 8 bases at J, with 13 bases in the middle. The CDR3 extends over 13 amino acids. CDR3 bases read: TGTGCCAGCAGTCGGGGGGCGGGAGGCACCTTGTAC. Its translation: CASSRGAGGTLY. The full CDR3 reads CASSRGAGGTLYF. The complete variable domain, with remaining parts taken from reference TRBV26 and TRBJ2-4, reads NSKVIQTPRYLVKGQGQKAKMRCIPEKGHPVVFWYQQNKNNEFKFLINFQNQEVLQQIDMTEKRFSAECPSNSPCSLEIQSSEAGDSALYLCASSRGAGGTLYFGAGTRLSVL.

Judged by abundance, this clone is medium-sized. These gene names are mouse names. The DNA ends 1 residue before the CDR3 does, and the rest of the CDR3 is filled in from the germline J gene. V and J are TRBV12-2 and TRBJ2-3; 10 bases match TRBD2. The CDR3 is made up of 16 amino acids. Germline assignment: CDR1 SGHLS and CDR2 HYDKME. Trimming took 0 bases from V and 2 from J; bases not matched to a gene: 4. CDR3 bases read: TGTGCCAGCTCTCTCGCCTGGGGGGGCGCTGCAGAAACGCTGTAT. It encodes CASSLAWGGAAETLY. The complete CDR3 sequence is CASSLAWGGAAETLYF.

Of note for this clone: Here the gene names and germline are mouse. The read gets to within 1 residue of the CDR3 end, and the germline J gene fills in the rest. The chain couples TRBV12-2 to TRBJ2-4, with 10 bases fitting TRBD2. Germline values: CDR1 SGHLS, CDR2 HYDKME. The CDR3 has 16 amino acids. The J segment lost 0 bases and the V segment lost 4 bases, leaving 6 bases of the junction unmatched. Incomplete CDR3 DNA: TGTGCCAGCTCCACCGGGACTGGGGCTAGTCAAAACACCTTGTAC. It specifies CASSTGTGASQNTLY. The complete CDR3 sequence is CASSTGTGASQNTLYF.

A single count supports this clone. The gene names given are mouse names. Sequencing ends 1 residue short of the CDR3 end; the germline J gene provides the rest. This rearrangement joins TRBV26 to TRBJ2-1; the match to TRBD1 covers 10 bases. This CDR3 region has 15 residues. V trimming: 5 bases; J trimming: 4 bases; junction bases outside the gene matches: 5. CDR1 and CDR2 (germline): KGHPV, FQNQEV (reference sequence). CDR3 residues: CASSSGQGRYAEQFF. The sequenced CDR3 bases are TGTGCCAGCAGTTCGGGACAGGGGAGGTATGCTGAGCAGTTC.

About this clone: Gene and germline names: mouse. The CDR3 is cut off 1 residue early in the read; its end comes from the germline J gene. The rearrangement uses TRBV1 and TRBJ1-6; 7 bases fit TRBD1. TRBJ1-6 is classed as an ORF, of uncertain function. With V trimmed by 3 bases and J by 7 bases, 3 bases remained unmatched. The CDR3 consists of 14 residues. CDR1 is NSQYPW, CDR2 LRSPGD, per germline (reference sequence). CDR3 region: CTCSARDSNSPLYF. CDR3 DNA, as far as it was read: TGCACCTGCAGTGCTCGGGACAGCAATTCGCCCCTCTAC.

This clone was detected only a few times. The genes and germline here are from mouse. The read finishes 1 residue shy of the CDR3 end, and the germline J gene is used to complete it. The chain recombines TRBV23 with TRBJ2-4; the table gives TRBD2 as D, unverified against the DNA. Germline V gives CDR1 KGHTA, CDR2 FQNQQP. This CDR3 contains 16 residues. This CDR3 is CSSSQTGGAAQNTLYF. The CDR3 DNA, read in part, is TGCTCCAGCAGTCAGACTGGGGGGGCCGCTCAAAACACCTTGTAC.

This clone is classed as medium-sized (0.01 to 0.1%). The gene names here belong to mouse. The covered CDR3 bases are TGTGCCAGCAGCTTAGCCGGGAGCTCCTATGAACAGTAC. Its protein is CASSLAGSSYEQY. In full, the CDR3 reads CASSLAGSSYEQYF. The V and J genes are TRBV3 and TRBJ2-7, with D hard to call. Coverage ceases 1 residue before the CDR3 finishes, and the germline J gene fills in the end. The germline gives CDR1 SNHLY, CDR2 FYNGKV (reference sequence). V lost 0 bases to trimming and J lost 0 bases, with 6 bases between them. The CDR3 has 14 amino acids.

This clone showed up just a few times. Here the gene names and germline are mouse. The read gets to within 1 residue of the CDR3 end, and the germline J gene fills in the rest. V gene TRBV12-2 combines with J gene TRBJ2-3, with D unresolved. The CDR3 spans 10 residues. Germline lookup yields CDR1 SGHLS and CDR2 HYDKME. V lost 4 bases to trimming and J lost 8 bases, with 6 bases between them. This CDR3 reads CASSKGTLYF. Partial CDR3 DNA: TGTGCCAGCTCCAAGGGAACGCTGTAT.

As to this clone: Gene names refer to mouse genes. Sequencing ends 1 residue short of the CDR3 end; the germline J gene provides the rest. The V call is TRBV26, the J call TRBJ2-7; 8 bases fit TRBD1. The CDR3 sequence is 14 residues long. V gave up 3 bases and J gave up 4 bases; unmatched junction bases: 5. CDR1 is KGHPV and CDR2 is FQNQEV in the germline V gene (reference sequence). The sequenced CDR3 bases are TGTGCCAGCAGTCTCCGGACAGGGAATTATGAACAGTAC. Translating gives CASSLRTGNYEQY. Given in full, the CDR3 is CASSLRTGNYEQYF.

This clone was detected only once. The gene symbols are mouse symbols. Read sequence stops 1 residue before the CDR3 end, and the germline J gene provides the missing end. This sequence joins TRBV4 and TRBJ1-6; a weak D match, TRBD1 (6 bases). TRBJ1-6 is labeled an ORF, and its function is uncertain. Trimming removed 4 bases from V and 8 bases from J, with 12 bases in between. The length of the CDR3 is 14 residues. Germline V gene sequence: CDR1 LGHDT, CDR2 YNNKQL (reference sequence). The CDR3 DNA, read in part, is TGTGCCAGCAGCTCGGGACATAGGGATTCGCCCCTCTAC. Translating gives CASSSGHRDSPLY. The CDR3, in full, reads CASSSGHRDSPLYF.

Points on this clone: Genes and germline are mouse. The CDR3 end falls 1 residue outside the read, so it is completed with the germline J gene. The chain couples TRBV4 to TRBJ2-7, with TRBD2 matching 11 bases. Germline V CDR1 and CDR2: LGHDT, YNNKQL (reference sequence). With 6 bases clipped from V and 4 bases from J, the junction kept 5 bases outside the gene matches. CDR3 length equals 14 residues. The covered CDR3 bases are TGTGCCAGCAGTGAAGGACTGGGGGGTTATGAACAGTAC. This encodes CASSEGLGGYEQY. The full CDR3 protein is CASSEGLGGYEQYF.

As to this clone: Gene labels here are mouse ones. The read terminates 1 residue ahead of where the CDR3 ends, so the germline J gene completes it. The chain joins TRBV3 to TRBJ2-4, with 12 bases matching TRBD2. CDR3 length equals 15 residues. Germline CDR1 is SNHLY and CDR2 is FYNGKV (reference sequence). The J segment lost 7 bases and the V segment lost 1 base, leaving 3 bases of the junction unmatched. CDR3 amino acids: CASSLEWTGGDTLYF. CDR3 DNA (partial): TGTGCCAGCAGCTTAGAGTGGACTGGGGGGGACACCTTGTAC.

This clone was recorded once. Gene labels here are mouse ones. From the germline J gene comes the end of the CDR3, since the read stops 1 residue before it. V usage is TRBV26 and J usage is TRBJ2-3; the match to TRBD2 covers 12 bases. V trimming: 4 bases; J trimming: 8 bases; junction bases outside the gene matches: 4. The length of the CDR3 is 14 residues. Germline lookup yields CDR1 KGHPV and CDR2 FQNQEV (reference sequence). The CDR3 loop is CASSPTGGARTLYF. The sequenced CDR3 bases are TGTGCCAGCAGTCCGACTGGGGGGGCGCGAACGCTGTAT.

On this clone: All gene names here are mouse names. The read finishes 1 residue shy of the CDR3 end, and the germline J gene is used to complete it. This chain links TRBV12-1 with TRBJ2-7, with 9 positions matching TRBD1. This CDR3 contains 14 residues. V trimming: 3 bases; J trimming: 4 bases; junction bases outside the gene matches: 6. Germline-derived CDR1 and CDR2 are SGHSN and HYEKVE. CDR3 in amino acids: CASSSGQGKYEQYF. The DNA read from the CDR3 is TGTGCCAGCTCTTCCGGACAGGGGAAATATGAACAGTAC.

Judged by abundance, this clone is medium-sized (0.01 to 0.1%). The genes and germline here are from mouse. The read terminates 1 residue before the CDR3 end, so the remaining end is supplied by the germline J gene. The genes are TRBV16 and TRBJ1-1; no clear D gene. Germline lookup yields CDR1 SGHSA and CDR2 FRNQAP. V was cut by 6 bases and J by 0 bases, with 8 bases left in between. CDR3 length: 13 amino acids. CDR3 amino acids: CASSREANTEVFF. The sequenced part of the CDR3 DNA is TGTGCAAGCAGTCGGGAGGCAAACACAGAAGTCTTC.

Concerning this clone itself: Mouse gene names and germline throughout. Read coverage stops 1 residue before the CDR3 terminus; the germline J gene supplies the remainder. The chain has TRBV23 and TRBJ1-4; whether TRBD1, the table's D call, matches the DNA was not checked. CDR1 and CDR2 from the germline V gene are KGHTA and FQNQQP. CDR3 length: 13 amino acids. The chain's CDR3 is CSSSQNRDERLFF. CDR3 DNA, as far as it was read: TGCTCCAGCAGTCAAAACAGGGACGAAAGATTATTT.

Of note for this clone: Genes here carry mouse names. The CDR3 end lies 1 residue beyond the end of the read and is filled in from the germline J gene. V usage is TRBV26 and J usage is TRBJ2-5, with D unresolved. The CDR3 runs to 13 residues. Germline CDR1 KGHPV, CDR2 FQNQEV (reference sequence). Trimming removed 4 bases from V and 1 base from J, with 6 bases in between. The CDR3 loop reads CASSPHHQDTQYF. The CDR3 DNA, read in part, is TGTGCCAGCAGTCCCCATCACCAAGACACCCAGTAC.

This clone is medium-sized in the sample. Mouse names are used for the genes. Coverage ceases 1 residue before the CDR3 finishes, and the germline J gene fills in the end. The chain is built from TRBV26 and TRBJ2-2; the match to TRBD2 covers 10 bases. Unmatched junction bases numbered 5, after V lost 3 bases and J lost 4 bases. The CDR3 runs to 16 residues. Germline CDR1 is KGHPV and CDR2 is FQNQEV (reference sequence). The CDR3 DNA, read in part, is TGTGCCAGCAGTCTCCACTGGGGGGGAGGCACCGGGCAGCTCTAC. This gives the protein CASSLHWGGGTGQLY. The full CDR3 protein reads CASSLHWGGGTGQLYF.

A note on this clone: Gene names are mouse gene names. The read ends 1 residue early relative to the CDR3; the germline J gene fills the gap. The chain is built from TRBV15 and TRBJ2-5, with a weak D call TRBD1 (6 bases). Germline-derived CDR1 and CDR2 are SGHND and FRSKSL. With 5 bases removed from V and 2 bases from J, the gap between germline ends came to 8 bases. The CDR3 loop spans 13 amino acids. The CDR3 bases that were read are TGTGCCAGCAGTCAGGGGAGCCAAGACACCCAGTAC. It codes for CASSQGSQDTQY. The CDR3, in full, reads CASSQGSQDTQYF. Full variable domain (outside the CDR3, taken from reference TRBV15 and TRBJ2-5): DAGVTQTPRHEVAEKGQTIILKCEPVSGHNDLFWYRQTKIQGLELLSYFRSKSLMEDGGAFKDRFKAEMLNSSFSTLKIQPTEPKDSAVYLCASSQGSQDTQYFGPGTRLLVL.

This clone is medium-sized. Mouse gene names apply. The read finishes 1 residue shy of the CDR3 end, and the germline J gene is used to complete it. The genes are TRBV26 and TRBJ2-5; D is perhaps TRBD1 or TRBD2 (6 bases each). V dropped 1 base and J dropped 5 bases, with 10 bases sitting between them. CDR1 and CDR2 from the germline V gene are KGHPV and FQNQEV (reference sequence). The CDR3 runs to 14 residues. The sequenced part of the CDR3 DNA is TGTGCCAGCAGTCTGTACGGGGGCAGAGACACCCAGTAC. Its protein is CASSLYGGRDTQY. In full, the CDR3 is CASSLYGGRDTQYF.

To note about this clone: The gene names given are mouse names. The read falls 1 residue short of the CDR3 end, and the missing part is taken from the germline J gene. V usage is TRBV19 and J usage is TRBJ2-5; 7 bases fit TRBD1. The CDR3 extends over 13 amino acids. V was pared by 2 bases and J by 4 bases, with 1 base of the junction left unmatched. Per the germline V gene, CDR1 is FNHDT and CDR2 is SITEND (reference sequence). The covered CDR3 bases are TGTGCCAGCAGTATCGGGACAGAAGACACCCAGTAC. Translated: CASSIGTEDTQY. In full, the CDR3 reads CASSIGTEDTQYF.

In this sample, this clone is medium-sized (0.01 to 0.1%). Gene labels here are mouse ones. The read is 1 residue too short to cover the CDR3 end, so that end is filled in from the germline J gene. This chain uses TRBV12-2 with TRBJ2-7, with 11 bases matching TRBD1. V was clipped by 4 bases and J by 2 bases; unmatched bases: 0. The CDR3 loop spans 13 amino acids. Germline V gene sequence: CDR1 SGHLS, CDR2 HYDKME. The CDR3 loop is CASSGQGAYEQYF. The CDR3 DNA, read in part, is TGTGCCAGCTCGGGACAGGGGGCCTATGAACAGTAC.

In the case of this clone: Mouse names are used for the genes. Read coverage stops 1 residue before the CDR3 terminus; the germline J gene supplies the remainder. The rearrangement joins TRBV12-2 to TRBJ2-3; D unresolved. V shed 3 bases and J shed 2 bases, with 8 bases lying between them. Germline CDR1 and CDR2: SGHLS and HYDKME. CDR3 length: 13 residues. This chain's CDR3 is CASSVNDAETLYF. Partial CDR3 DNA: TGTGCCAGCTCTGTTAACGATGCAGAAACGCTGTAT.